A selection of T cell receptor beta chains follows, all from one sample in a study of blood T cell repertoires in COVID-19. Assay: immunoSEQ multiplex PCR; the TCRdb copy retains only in-frame clones and omits some. The sample includes hundreds of thousands of clones, about 88% of them seen just once. The sample consisted of PBMCs or T cells enriched from blood (not recorded which). The source of these receptors is a woman aged 18-30 years who had been exposed to COVID-19. CDR3s include the opening cysteine and the closing phenylalanine or tryptophan. The D gene is left open where the match is weak. Only some rows state a clone size, as once, few, many or a class for expanded clones.

d_call j_call clone_size v_call cdr3_length cdr3_aa cdr3_nt
TRBD2 TRBJ2-7 . TRBV2 14 CASQAGVSPYEQYF TGTGCCAGTCAGGCGGGAGTTTCTCCCTACGAGCAGTACTTC
TRBD1 TRBJ2-2 . TRBV28 13 CGSQGAITGELFF TGTGGCTCCCAGGGGGCAATAACCGGGGAGCTGTTTTTT
TRBD1 TRBJ2-2 . TRBV7-9 15 CASSPMDRETGELFF TGTGCCAGCAGCCCCATGGACAGGGAGACCGGGGAGCTGTTTTTT
TRBD1 TRBJ2-1 . TRBV28 15 CASSLGQESYNEQFF TGTGCCAGCAGCCTCGGACAGGAATCCTACAATGAGCAGTTCTTC
TRBD1 TRBJ2-7 once TRBV4-1 15 CASSQDRTGGYEQYF TGCGCCAGCAGCCAAGATCGGACAGGGGGCTACGAGCAGTACTTC
. TRBJ1-6 . TRBV5-1 15 CASSLIDSDNSPLHF TGCGCCAGCAGCTTGATCGACTCTGATAATTCACCCCTCCACTTT
. TRBJ1-6 . TRBV5-1 15 CASMLWAGTNSPLHF TGCGCCAGCATGCTTTGGGCAGGAACCAATTCACCCCTCCACTTT
. TRBJ2-7 . TRBV2 15 CASSAGAGANYEQYF TGTGCCAGCAGTGCCGGGGCAGGGGCAAACTACGAGCAGTACTTC
TRBD2 TRBJ2-4 . TRBV5-1 19 CASSLNPGLGGRAKNIQYF TGCGCCAGCAGTTTAAATCCGGGACTAGGAGGGAGGGCCAAAAACATTCAGTACTTC
TRBD1 TRBJ1-1 . TRBV4-2 13 CASRTDRAAEAFF TGTGCCAGCAGAACGGACAGGGCCGCTGAAGCTTTCTTT
. TRBJ1-4 once TRBV9 16 CASSADSGATNEKLFF TGTGCCAGCAGCGCCGACTCGGGAGCAACTAATGAAAAACTGTTTTTT